This TCR beta chain was sequenced in a study of CD8 T cells in Susac syndrome. Reverse transcription of about 0.45 to 1 ug RNA was carried out with random hexamers. Each CDR3 protein gets one entry after TCRdb re-called the immunoSEQ multiplex PCR reads with MiXCR. Of some 190,000 distinct CDR3 sequences in the sample, roughly 95% were seen once. Sequencing was done on a sample of CD4+ T cells from PBMCs. The TCR originated in a human donor with multiple sclerosis.

The CDR3 DNA reads TGTGCCAGCAGCCAAGGCACCTGGGCAGGGGGAGGCGATGAGCAGTTCTTC. It encodes CASSQGTWAGGGDEQFF. V gene TRBV3-1 combines with J gene TRBJ2-1, with a possible D match to TRBD1 (7 bases). The CDR3 extends over 17 amino acids. CDR1 is LGHDT and CDR2 is YNNKEL in the germline V gene (reference sequence). V lost 1 base and J 8 bases, leaving 21 bases between the germline ends.